A single sample is the source of the 13 T cell receptor beta chains below, sequenced in a study of T-cell memory formation after mild COVID-19. TCRdb redid the calling of the 5' RACE reads with MiXCR, one entry per CDR3 protein. The table has 300,000 to 350,000 distinct CDR3 sequences, 14% seen once. The sequenced sample consisted of PBMCs or a T cell subset sorted from them (not recorded which). The receptors come from a young man who had mild COVID-19 (a few samples of this study predate the infection). Cell type and time point are not known.

This clonotype was seen more than once but under ten times. CDR3 sequence (DNA): TGTGCCAGCAGCTTGAGGGATCGCGACAGAAACTCCTACAATGAGCAGTTCTTC. It translates to CASSLRDRDRNSYNEQFF. The J gene is TRBJ2-1, the V gene TRBV5-5; maybe TRBD1 (5 bases). The CDR3 covers 18 residues. V was shortened by 1 base and J by 0 bases, with 17 bases between the two germline ends. In germline, CDR1 is SGHKS, CDR2 YYEKEE (reference sequence).

At least ten counts were recorded for this clonotype. The rearrangement links TRBV18 to TRBJ2-5; D uncertain. Germline CDR1 KGHSH, CDR2 LQKENI. Between the trimmed V and J ends, which lost 6 bases and 2 bases, there was a span of 4 bases. The CDR3 has 11 amino acids. CDR3 in DNA: TGTGCCAGCTCGATACAAGAGACCCAGTACTTC. It translates to CASSIQETQYF.

The rearrangement links TRBV20-1 to TRBJ2-5, with 10 bases fitting TRBD2. With V trimmed by 4 bases and J by 4 bases, 3 bases remained unmatched. The CDR3 extends over 13 amino acids. Germline lookup yields CDR1 DFQATT and CDR2 SNEGSKA (reference sequence). The CDR3 reads CSAKVAGGETQYF. The CDR3 DNA sequence: TGCAGTGCTAAGGTAGCGGGAGGAGAGACCCAGTACTTC.

The chain joins TRBV10-3 to TRBJ2-6; D remains unclear. V lost 8 bases and J lost 0, with 14 bases in between. The CDR3 spans 16 residues. Germline V gene data show CDR1 as ENHRY and CDR2 as SYGVKD. As DNA, the CDR3 is TGTGCCATCTCAAGCGCGGACCTCTCTGGGGCCAACGTCCTGACTTTC. Its translation: CAISSADLSGANVLTF.

This clonotype was counted only a few times. The chain is built from TRBV27 and TRBJ1-2, with 9 bases identical to TRBD1. There are 15 residues in the CDR3. Trimming at V came to 5 bases and at J to 4 bases, leaving 8 bases not matched to a gene. Germline V gene sequence: CDR1 MNHEY, CDR2 SMNVEV (reference sequence). CDR3: CASSDSGTGTYGYTF. DNA of the CDR3: TGTGCCAGCAGTGACTCCGGGACAGGGACCTATGGCTACACCTTC.

This clonotype was detected a few times. The genes are TRBV5-5 and TRBJ2-3; D is ambiguous. Trimming left V 3 bases short and J 6 bases short, with 8 bases between. Germline CDR1 and CDR2: SGHKS and YYEKEE (reference sequence). The length of the CDR3 is 12 residues. CDR3 residues: CASSSTVDTQYF. In nucleotides, the CDR3 is TGTGCCAGCAGCTCCACAGTGGATACGCAGTATTTT.

V is TRBV27 and J is TRBJ2-7, with TRBD2 as a possible D gene (5 bases). With 7 bases removed from V and 0 bases from J, the gap between germline ends came to 10 bases. The CDR3 covers 13 residues. Germline V gene sequence: CDR1 MNHEY, CDR2 SMNVEV (reference sequence). The CDR3 DNA reads as TGTGCCAGCAACGGAGGAGGCTCCTACGAGCAGTACTTC. Translating gives CASNGGGSYEQYF.

This chain uses TRBV6-2 or TRBV6-3 with TRBJ2-3; 7 nucleotides match TRBD2. The CDR3 loop spans 16 amino acids. Trimming removed 4 bases from V and 0 bases from J; junction bases left unmatched: 7. Germline CDR1 and CDR2: MNHEY and SVGEGT. For the CDR3, the DNA is TGTGCCAGCAGTTCGATGACTAGCCGAAGCACAGATACGCAGTATTTT. Protein product: CASSSMTSRSTDTQYF.

V usage is TRBV4-3 and J usage is TRBJ2-4; 9 bases map to TRBD1. This CDR3 is 15 amino acids long. Germline V gives CDR1 LGHNA, CDR2 YSLEER. The V and J ends lost 4 bases and 2 bases, in that order; junction bases with no gene match: 3. The CDR3 nucleotides are TGCGCCAGCAGCCTTGGGACAGGGACCAAAAACATTCAGTACTTC. This codes for CASSLGTGTKNIQYF.

This clonotype came up many times. V and J are TRBV7-8 and TRBJ2-1, with 8 bases fitting TRBD1. The CDR3 sequence is 16 residues long. Germline assignment: CDR1 SGHVS and CDR2 FQNEAQ. J was trimmed by 0 bases and V by 5 bases; bases with no gene match: 6. The CDR3 reads CASSHRTGSSYNEQFF. The CDR3, as DNA: TGTGCCAGCAGCCATAGGACAGGGAGCTCCTACAATGAGCAGTTCTTC.

The chain couples TRBV6-5 to TRBJ2-1; the D gene is possibly TRBD2 (6 bases). In germline, CDR1 is MNHEY, CDR2 SVGAGI. Deletions cut 2 bases from V and 6 bases from J, with 14 bases between. The CDR3 is 15 amino acids. The CDR3: CASSYRGGAVNEQFF. The CDR3 DNA reads TGTGCCAGCAGTTACAGGGGAGGTGCCGTCAATGAGCAGTTCTTC.

This clonotype was picked up a small number of times. The chain joins TRBV4-1 to TRBJ2-2, with 7 bases fitting TRBD2. Trimming removed 5 bases from V and 6 bases from J; junction bases left unmatched: 9. This CDR3 has 15 amino acids. Germline values: CDR1 MGHRA, CDR2 YSYEKL. The CDR3 is CASSLGGAYAGELFF. The CDR3 DNA reads TGCGCCAGCAGCTTGGGAGGGGCCTACGCCGGGGAGCTGTTTTTT.

This clonotype has a count of ten or more. The gene calls are TRBV4-1 and TRBJ1-2, with D perhaps matching TRBD1 (6 bases). Germline lookup yields CDR1 MGHRA and CDR2 YSYEKL. Trimming pared 3 bases from V and 3 bases from J, leaving 14 bases between. This CDR3 has 15 residues. The CDR3: CASSHQDSPYYGYTF. CDR3 coding DNA: TGCGCCAGCAGCCACCAGGACAGCCCCTACTATGGCTACACCTTC.